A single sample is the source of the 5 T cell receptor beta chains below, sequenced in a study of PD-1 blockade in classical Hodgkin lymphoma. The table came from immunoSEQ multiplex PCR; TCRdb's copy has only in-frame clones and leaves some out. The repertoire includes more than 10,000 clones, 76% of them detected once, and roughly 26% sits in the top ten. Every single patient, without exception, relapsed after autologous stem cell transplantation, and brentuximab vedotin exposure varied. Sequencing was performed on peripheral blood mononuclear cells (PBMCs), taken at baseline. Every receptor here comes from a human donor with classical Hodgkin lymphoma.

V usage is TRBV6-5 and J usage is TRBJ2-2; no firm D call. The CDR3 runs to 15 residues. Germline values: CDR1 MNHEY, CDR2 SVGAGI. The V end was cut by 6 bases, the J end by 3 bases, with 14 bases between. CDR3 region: CASRKWGSDTGELFF. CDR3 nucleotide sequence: TGTGCCAGCAGGAAATGGGGTTCCGACACCGGGGAGCTGTTTTTT.

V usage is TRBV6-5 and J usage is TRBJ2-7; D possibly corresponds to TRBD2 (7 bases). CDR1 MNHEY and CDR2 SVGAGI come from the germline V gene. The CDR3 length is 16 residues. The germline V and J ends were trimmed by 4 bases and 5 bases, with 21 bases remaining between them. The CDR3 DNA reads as TGTGCCAGCAGTTTGGGGAGGGGGACGGGATTGGACGAGCAGTACTTC. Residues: CASSLGRGTGLDEQYF.

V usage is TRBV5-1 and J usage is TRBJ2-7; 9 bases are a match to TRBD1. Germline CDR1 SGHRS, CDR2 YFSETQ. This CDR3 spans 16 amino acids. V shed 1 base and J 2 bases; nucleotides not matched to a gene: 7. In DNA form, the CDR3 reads TGCGCCAGCAGCTTGAGATCGACAGGGGGAACCTACGAGCAGTACTTC. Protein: CASSLRSTGGTYEQYF.

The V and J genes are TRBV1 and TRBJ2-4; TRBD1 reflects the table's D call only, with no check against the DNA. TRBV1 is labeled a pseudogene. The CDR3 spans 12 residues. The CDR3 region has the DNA TGCACCAGCAGGACAGATCCTAAAGGGCGGCACTTC. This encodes CTSRTDPKGRHF.

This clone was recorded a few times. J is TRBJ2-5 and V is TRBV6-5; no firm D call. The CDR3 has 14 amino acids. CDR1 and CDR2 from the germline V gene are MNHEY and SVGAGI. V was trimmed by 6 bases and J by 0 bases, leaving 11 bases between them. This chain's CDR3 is CASSLGPDQETQYF. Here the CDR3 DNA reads TGTGCCAGCAGCCTCGGACCGGACCAAGAGACCCAGTACTTC.